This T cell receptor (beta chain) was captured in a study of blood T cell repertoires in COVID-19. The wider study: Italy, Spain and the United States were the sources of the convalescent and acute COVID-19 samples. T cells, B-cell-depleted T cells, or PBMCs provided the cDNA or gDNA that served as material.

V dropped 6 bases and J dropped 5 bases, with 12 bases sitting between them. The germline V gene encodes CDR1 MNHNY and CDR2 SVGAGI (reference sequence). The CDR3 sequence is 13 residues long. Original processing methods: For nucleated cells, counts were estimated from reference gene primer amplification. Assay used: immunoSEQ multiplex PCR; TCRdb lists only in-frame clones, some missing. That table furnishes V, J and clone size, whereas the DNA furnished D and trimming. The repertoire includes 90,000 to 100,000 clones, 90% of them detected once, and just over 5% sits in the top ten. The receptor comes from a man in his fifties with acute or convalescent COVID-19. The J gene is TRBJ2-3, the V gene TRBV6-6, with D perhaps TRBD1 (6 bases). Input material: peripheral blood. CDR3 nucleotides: TGTGCCAGCAGCATGGACAGTTTAGATACGCAGTATTTT. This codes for CASSMDSLDTQYF.